Each of the 14 T cell receptor beta chains below was sequenced from the same sample in a study of T cell responses to AZD1222 COVID-19 vaccine. The assay was immunoSEQ multiplex PCR, and TCRdb's table has in-frame clones only and misses some. The sample yields some 120,000 clones, 80% to 90% seen once. Here the sequenced sample was peripheral blood, taken 28 days after the second AZD1222 dose. All receptors derive from an adult who received the AZD1222 COVID-19 vaccine.

The V gene is TRBV6-2 or TRBV6-3, the J gene TRBJ2-1; weak D call: TRBD2 (5 bases). The V and J ends lost 2 bases and 9 bases respectively, with 5 bases between them. CDR1 is MNHEY, CDR2 SVGEGT, per germline. CDR3 length: 11 amino acids. DNA of the CDR3: TGTGCCAGCAGTTACCGGGGTGAGCAGTTCTTC. Translating it yields CASSYRGEQFF.

The gene calls are TRBV19 and TRBJ1-4; D not resolved. Trimming left V 7 bases short and J 0 bases short, with 12 bases between. This CDR3 region has 15 residues. Germline lookup yields CDR1 LNHDA and CDR2 SQIVND (reference sequence). The DNA for the CDR3 is TGTGCCAGTACCCATGGGGATGCAACTAATGAAAAACTGTTTTTT. This encodes CASTHGDATNEKLFF.

The V call is TRBV7-2, the J call TRBJ2-3; D might be TRBD1 (6 bases). V lost 5 bases, J lost 10 bases, and 19 bases lay in between. The V gene's germline CDR1 is SGHTA and CDR2 FQGNSA. The CDR3 totals 14 residues. CDR3 residues: CASSVGGSIPSQYF. The DNA for the CDR3 is TGTGCCAGCAGCGTAGGGGGTTCGATACCCTCGCAGTATTTT.

J is TRBJ1-3 and V is TRBV28; 7 nucleotides match TRBD1. V lost 3 bases and J lost 0; bases outside the gene matches: 5. The CDR3 loop spans 16 amino acids. CDR1 and CDR2 (germline): MDHEN, SYDVKM. This chain's CDR3 is CASSLGTASSGNTIYF. For the CDR3, the DNA is TGTGCCAGCAGTTTGGGGACAGCCAGCTCTGGAAACACCATATATTTT. The full variable domain, with the rest looked up from reference TRBV28 and TRBJ1-3, is DVKVTQSSRYLVKRTGEKVFLECVQDMDHENMFWYRQDPGLGLRLIYFSYDVKMKEKGDIPEGYSVSREKKERFSLILESASTNQTSMYLCASSLGTASSGNTIYFGEGSWLTVV.

V gene TRBV9 combines with J gene TRBJ2-3; no definite D call. The germline V and J ends were trimmed by 3 bases and 1 base, with 6 bases remaining between them. Germline CDR1 reads SGDLS; CDR2 reads YYNGEE. This CDR3 contains 13 residues. The CDR3, as DNA: TGTGCCAGCAGCGGCACAGGCACAGATACGCAGTATTTT. Translating it yields CASSGTGTDTQYF.

This clone was detected only a few times. The gene calls are TRBV12-3 or TRBV12-4 and TRBJ1-1; D perhaps matches TRBD1 (6 bases). This CDR3 comprises 13 residues. V lost 6 bases to trimming and J lost 1 base, with 9 bases between them. The CDR3 region is CASRDSANTEAFF. CDR3 bases: TGTGCCAGCAGGGACAGCGCGAACACTGAAGCTTTCTTT.

This clone was detected once. The chain links TRBV9 to TRBJ2-5; D unresolved. V gave up 0 bases and J gave up 5 bases, with 17 bases separating them. Germline-derived CDR1 and CDR2 are SGDLS and YYNGEE. There are 16 residues in the CDR3. CDR3: CASSVGLSSRWETQYF. CDR3 DNA: TGTGCCAGCAGCGTAGGATTGAGTTCCCGGTGGGAGACCCAGTACTTC.

This sequence joins TRBV5-5 and TRBJ2-7; either TRBD1 or TRBD2 may fit D (5 bases each). The germline gives CDR1 SGHKS, CDR2 YYEKEE (reference sequence). V was shortened by 4 bases and J by 4 bases, with 15 bases between the two germline ends. There are 14 residues in the CDR3. The CDR3 DNA reads TGTGCCAGCAGCCGGGACCCCCTCGGGTACGAGCAGTACTTC. Translating it yields CASSRDPLGYEQYF.

This rearrangement joins TRBV2 to TRBJ2-3; D is perhaps TRBD1 (5 bases). The CDR3 loop spans 14 amino acids. Germline values: CDR1 SNHLY, CDR2 FYNNEI. V lost 6 bases to trimming and J lost 2 bases, with 12 bases between them. In DNA, the CDR3 is TGTGCCAGCAGAGTAGACAGTACCACAGATACGCAGTATTTT. It specifies CASRVDSTTDTQYF.

Points on this clone: Germline and junction disagree at one end, which may indicate a read error. The chain has TRBV7-7 and TRBJ1-5, with D uncertain. Germline V gives CDR1 SSHAT, CDR2 FNYEAQ (reference sequence). The CDR3 is 13 residues long. CDR3 in DNA: TGTGCTAGCAGCTTATCTCTTAATCAGCCCCAGCATTTT. This translates into CASSLSLNQPQHF.

The chain links TRBV18 to TRBJ2-7, with 7 bases fitting TRBD1. The junction had 7 bases not matched to a gene; V was cut back by 3 bases and J by 2 bases. Germline V gives CDR1 KGHSH, CDR2 LQKENI. This CDR3 has 15 residues. The CDR3, as DNA: TGTGCCAGCTCACCTCGGGACAGACAGACCTACGAGCAGTACTTC. It codes for CASSPRDRQTYEQYF. Using reference TRBV18 and TRBJ2-7 for the parts outside the CDR3, the full variable domain is NAGVMQNPRHLVRRRGQEARLRCSPMKGHSHVYWYRQLPEEGLKFMVYLQKENIIDESGMPKERFSAEFPKEGPSILRIQQVVRGDSAAYFCASSPRDRQTYEQYFGPGTRLTVT.

V usage is TRBV5-8 and J usage is TRBJ2-7; no definite D call. CDR3 length: 14 residues. The germline gives CDR1 SGHTS, CDR2 YDEGEE. Trimming shortened V by 0 bases and J by 0 bases, and 7 bases separated the two germline ends. The CDR3 reads CASSLVGSSYEQYF. CDR3 DNA sequence: TGTGCCAGCAGCTTGGTGGGCAGCTCCTACGAGCAGTACTTC.

This chain uses TRBV9 with TRBJ2-6; D not resolved. The V end lost 2 bases, the J end lost 4 bases, and 7 bases lay between the germline ends. This CDR3 spans 14 amino acids. Germline CDR1 reads SGDLS; CDR2 reads YYNGEE. The CDR3 sequence is CASSVSYGANVLTF. Written as DNA, the CDR3 is TGTGCCAGCAGCGTCTCTTACGGGGCCAACGTCCTGACTTTC. Together with reference TRBV9 and TRBJ2-6, the CDR3 gives the full variable domain: DSGVTQTPKHLITATGQRVTLRCSPRSGDLSVYWYQQSLDQGLQFLIQYYNGEERAKGNILERFSAQQFPDLHSELNLSSLELGDSALYFCASSVSYGANVLTFGAGSRLTVL.

This chain joins TRBV9 and TRBJ2-2; D might be TRBD1 (6 bases). The CDR3 extends over 17 amino acids. The germline V gene encodes CDR1 SGDLS and CDR2 YYNGEE. The germline V and J ends were trimmed by 2 bases and 4 bases, with 18 bases remaining between them. The CDR3: CASSVPTGLVGTGELFF. CDR3 nucleotides: TGTGCCAGCAGCGTCCCGACAGGCCTGGTAGGCACCGGGGAGCTGTTTTTT.